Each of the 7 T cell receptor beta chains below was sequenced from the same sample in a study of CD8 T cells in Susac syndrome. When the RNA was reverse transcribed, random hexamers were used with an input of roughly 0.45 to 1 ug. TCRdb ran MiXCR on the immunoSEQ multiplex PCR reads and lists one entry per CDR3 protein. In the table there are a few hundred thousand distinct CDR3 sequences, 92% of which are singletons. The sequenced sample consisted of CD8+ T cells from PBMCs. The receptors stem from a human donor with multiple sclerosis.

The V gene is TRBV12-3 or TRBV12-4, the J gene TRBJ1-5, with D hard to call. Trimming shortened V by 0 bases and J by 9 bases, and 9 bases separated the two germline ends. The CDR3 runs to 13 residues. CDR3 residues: CASSLAAPGPQHF. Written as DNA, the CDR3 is TGTGCCAGCAGTTTAGCCGCGCCGGGGCCCCAGCATTTT.

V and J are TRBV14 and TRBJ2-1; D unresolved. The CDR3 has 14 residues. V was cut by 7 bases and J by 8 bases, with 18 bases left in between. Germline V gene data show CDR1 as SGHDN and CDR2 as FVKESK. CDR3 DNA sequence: TGTGCCAGCACCCGAGAGCCGACGACCTATGAGCAGTTCTTC. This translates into CASTREPTTYEQFF.

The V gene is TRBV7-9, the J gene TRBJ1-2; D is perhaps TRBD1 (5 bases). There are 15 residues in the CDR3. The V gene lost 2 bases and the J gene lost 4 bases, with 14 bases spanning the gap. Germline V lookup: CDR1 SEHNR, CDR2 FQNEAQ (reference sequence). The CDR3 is CASSLRAGAAYGYTF. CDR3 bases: TGTGCCAGCAGCTTACGGGCCGGGGCTGCCTATGGCTACACCTTC.

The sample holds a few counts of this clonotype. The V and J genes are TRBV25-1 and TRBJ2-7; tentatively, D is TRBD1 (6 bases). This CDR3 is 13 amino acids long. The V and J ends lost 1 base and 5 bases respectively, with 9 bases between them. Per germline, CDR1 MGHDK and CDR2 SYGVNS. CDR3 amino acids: CASSEFEGDEQYF. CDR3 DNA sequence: TGTGCCAGCAGTGAATTTGAGGGGGACGAGCAGTACTTC.

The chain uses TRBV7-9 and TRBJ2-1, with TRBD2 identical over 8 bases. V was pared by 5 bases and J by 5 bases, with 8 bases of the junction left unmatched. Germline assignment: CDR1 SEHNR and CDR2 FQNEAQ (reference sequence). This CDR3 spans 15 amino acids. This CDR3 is CASSDEAGVHNEQFF. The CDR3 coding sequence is TGTGCCAGCAGCGATGAAGCGGGAGTCCACAATGAGCAGTTCTTC.

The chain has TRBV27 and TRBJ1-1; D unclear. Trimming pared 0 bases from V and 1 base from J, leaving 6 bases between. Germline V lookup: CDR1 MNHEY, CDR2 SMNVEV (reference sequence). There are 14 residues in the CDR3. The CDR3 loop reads CASSLSSTNTEAFF. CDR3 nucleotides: TGTGCCAGCAGTTTATCGAGCACGAACACTGAAGCTTTCTTT.

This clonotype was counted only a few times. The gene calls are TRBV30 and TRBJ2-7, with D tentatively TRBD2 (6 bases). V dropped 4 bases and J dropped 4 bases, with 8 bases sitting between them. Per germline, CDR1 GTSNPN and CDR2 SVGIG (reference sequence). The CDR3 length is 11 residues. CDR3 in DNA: TGTGCCTGGACCGGGGGTTACGAGCAGTACTTC. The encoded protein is CAWTGGYEQYF.